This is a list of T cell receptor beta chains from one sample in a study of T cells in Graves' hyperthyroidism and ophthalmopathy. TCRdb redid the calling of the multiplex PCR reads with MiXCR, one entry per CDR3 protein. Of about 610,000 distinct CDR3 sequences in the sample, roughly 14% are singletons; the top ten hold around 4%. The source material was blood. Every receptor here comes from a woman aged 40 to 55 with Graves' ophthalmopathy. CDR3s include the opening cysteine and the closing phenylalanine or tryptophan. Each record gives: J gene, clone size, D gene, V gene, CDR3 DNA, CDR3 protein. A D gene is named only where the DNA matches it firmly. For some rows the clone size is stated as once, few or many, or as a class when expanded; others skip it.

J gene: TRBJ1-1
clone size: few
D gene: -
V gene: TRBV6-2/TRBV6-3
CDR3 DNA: TGTGCCAGCAGCCTCACACGGGCTGAAGCTTTCTTT
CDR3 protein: CASSLTRAEAFF

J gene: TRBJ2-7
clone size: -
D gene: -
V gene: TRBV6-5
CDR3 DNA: TGTGCCAGCAGTTACTTCCATGACAGGACGTGGGAGCAGTACTTC
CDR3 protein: CASSYFHDRTWEQYF

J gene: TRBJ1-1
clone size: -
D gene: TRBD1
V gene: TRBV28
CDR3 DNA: TGTGCCAGCAGTAGGACAGGGACCACTGAAGCTTTCTTT
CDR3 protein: CASSRTGTTEAFF

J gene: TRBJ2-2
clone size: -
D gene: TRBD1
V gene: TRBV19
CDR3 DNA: TGTGCCAGTAGTGTCGGACAGGGAGAGGGGGAGCTGTTTTTT
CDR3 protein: CASSVGQGEGELFF

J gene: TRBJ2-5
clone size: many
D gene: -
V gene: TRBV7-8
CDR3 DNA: TGTGCCAGCAGTTTAGGACAGATGTACCAAGAGACCCAGTACTTC
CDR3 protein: CASSLGQMYQETQYF

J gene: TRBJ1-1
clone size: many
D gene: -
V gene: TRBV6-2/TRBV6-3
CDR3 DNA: TGTGCCAGCAGGACACGGGGGGCGCGGGCTGAAGCTTTCTTT
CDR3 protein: CASRTRGARAEAFF

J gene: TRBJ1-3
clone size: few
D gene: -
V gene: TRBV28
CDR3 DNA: TGTGCCAGCAGTTTAACGGCCAGGTCTGGAAACACCATATATTTT
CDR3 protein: CASSLTARSGNTIYF

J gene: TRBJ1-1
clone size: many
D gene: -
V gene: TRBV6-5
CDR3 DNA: TGTGCCAGCAGTAACCAGAAGAACACTGAAGCTTTCTTT
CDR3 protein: CASSNQKNTEAFF

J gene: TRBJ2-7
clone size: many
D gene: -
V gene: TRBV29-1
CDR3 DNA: TGCAGCGTTTCAAAGACCTACGAGCAGTACTTC
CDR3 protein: CSVSKTYEQYF

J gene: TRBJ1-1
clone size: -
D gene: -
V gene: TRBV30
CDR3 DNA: TGTGCCTGGAGTGTCGGGTCGGGCACTGAAGCTTTCTTT
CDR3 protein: CAWSVGSGTEAFF

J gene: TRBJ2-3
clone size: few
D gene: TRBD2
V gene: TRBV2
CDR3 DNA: TGTGCCAGCAAGGGGACTAGCGGCACAGATACGCAGTATTTT
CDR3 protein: CASKGTSGTDTQYF

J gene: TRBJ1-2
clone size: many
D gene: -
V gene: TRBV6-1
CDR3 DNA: TGTGCCAGCAGTGAAACAGATAACTATGGCTACACCTTC
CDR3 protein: CASSETDNYGYTF

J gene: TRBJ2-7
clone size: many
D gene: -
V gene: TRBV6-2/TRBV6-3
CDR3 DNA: TGTGCCAGCAGTCCCCTGGCGGACCGCTACGAGCAGTACTTC
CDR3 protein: CASSPLADRYEQYF

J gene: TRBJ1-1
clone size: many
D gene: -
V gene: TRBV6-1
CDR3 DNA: TGTGCCAGCAGGGGGCCTGACACTGAAGCTTTCTTT
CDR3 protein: CASRGPDTEAFF

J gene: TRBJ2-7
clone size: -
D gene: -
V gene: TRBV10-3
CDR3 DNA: TGTGCCGCCTCCAAACAAGCCGAGCAGTACTTC
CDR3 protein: CAASKQAEQYF

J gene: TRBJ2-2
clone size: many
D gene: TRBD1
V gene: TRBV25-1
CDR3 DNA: TGTGCCAGCAGTGACGGGGTTCAGGGGGCAATCACCGGGGAGCTGTTTTTT
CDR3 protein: CASSDGVQGAITGELFF

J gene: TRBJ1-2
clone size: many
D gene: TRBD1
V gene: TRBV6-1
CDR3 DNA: TGTGCCAGCAGCAACCTACCGGGACAGACGGTCTATGGCTACACCTTC
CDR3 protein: CASSNLPGQTVYGYTF

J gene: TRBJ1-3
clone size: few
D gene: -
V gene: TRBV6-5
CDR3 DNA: TGTGCCAGCAGTTACCTTCCGTTAGACACCATATATTTT
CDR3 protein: CASSYLPLDTIYF

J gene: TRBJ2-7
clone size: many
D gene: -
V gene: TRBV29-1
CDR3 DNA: TGCAGCGTTGAAGATGGGGGATCCGAGCAGTACTTC
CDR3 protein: CSVEDGGSEQYF